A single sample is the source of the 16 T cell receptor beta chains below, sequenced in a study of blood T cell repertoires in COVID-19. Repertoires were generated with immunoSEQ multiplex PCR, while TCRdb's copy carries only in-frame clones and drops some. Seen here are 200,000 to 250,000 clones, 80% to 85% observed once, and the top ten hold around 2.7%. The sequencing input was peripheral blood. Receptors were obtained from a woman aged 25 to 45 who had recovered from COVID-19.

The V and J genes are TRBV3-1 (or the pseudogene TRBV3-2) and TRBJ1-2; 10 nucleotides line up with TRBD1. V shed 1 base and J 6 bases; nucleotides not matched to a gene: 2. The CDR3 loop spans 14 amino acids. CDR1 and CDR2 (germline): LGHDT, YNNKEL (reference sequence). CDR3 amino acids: CASSQGTGGNGYTF. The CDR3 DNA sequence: TGTGCCAGCAGCCAAGGGACAGGGGGTAATGGCTACACCTTC.

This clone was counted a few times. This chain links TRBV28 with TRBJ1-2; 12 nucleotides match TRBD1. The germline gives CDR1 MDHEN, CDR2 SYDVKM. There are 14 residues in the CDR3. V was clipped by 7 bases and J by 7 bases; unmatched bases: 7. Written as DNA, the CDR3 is TGTGCCAGCACAGGGGACAGGGGGCTTTTTGGCTACACCTTC. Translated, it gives CASTGDRGLFGYTF.

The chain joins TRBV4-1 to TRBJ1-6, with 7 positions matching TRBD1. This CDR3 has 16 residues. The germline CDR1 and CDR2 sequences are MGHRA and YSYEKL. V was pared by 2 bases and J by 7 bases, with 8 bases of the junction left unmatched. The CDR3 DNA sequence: TGCGCCAGCAGCCAACCCCGGGACAGAAAGAATTCACCCCTCCACTTT. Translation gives CASSQPRDRKNSPLHF.

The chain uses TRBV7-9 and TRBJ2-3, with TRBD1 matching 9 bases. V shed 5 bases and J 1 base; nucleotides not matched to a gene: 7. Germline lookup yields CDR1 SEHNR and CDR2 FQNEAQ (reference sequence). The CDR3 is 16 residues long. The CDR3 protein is CASSPHRGRGTDTQYF. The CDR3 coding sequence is TGTGCCAGCAGCCCCCACAGGGGGCGCGGCACAGATACGCAGTATTTT.

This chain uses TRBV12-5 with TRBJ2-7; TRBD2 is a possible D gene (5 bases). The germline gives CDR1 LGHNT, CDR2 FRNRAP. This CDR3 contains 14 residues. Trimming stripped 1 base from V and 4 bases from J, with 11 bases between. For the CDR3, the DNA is TGTGCTAGTGGTTTGGCTCAAGCGGCTTACGAGCAGTACTTC. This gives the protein CASGLAQAAYEQYF.

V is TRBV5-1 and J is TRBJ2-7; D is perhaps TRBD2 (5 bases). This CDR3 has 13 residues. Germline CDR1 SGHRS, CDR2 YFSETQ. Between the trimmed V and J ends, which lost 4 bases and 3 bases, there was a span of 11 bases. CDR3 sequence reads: CASSAREDYEQYF. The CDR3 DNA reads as TGCGCCAGCAGCGCCCGGGAAGACTACGAGCAGTACTTC. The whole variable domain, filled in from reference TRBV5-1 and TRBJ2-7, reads KAGVTQTPRYLIKTRGQQVTLSCSPISGHRSVSWYQQTPGQGLQFLFEYFSETQRNKGNFPGRFSGRQFSNSRSEMNVSTLELGDSALYLCASSAREDYEQYFGPGTRLTVT.

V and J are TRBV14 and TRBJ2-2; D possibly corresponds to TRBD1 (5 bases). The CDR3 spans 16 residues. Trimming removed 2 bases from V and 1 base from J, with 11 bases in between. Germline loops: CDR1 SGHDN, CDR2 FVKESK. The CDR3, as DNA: TGTGCCAGCAGCCAACAGCCCCAGGGGAACACCGGGGAGCTGTTTTTT. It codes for CASSQQPQGNTGELFF.

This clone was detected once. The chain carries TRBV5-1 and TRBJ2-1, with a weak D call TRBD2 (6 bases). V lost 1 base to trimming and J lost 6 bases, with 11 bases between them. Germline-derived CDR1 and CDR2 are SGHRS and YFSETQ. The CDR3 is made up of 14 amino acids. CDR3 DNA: TGCGCCAGCAGCTTGCAAAGGCGGGGCAATGAGCAGTTCTTC. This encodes CASSLQRRGNEQFF.

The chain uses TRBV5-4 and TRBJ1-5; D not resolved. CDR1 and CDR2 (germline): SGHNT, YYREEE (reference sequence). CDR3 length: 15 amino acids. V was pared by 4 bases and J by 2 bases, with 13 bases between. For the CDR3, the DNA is TGTGCCAGCAGCCTCGGACTCGGGGGCAATCAGCCCCAGCATTTT. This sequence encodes CASSLGLGGNQPQHF.

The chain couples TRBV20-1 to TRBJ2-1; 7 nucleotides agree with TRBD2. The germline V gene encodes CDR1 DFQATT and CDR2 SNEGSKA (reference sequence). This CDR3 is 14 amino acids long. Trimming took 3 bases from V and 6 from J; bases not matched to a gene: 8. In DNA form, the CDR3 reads TGCAGTGCTAGTGGCCTAGCGGAATTCAATGAGCAGTTCTTC. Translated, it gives CSASGLAEFNEQFF.

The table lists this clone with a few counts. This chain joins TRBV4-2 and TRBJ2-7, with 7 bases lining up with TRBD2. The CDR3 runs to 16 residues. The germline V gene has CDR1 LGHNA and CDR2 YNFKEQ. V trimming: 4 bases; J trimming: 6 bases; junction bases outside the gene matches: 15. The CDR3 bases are TGTGCCAGCAGCCGAACAGCGGGGACCGCTGGTGGCGAGCAGTACTTC. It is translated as CASSRTAGTAGGEQYF.

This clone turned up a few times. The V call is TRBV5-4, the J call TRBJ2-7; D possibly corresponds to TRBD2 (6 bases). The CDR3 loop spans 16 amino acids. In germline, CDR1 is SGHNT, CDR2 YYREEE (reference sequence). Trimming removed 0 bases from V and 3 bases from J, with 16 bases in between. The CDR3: CASSLAGGLPGYEQYF. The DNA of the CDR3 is TGTGCCAGCAGCTTGGCCGGGGGACTCCCGGGCTACGAGCAGTACTTC.

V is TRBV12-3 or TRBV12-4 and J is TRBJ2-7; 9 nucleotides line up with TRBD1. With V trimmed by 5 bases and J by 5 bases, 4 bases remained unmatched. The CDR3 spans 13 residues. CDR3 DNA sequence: TGTGCCAGCAGTCGGGACAGGGTGAACGAGCAGTACTTC. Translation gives CASSRDRVNEQYF.

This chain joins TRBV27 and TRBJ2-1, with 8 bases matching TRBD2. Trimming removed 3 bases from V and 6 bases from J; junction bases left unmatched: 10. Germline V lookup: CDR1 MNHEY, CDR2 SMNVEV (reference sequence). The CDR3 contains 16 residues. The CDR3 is CASSFEGLAGSNEQFF. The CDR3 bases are TGTGCCAGCAGTTTCGAGGGTCTAGCGGGTTCCAATGAGCAGTTCTTC.

The CDR3: CASSKANTIYF. CDR3 bases: TGCGCCAGCAGTAAAGCGAACACCATATATTTT. The chain is built from TRBV23-1 and TRBJ1-3, with D hard to call. TRBV23-1 is an open reading frame, and its role is uncertain. The V gene lost 5 bases and the J gene lost 7 bases, with 6 bases spanning the gap. There are 11 residues in the CDR3.

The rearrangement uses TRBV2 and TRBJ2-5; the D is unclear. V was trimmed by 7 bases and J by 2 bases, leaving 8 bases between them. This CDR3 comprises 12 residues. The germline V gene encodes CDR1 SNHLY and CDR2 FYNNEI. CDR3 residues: CASIQLQETQYF. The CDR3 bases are TGTGCCAGCATACAACTACAAGAGACCCAGTACTTC.